This T cell receptor (beta chain) comes out of a study of graft-versus-host responses after intestinal transplantation. Turning to the study itself: Grafts that recipients had were multivisceral, liver-intestinal, or isolated intestinal transplants. Study-wide results and caveats: Some patients had graft-donor T cell macrochimerism. In their allografts, the ratios of graft-versus-host to host-versus-graft T cell clones were high.

CDR3 length: 15 amino acids. Germline CDR1 and CDR2: KGHSH and LQKENI. Losses at the gene ends were 3 bases for V and 4 bases for J; bases not matched to a gene: 7. Measured with immunoSEQ multiplex PCR; TCRdb has only the in-frame clones, and not every one. The sample has about 96,000 clones, around nine tenths seen once. As concerns this clone: Its specificity is unknown.

The genes are TRBV18 and TRBJ2-7, with 9 bases lining up with TRBD1. Source: unstimulated CD4+ T cells sorted from spleen or lymph node cells, taken before intestinal transplant. This TCR came from a human donor who received an intestinal transplant. The chain's CDR3 is CASSPRDREWYEQYF. DNA of the CDR3: TGTGCCAGCTCACCCCGGGACAGGGAATGGTACGAGCAGTACTTC.